This T cell receptor (beta chain) was profiled in a study of blood T cell repertoires in COVID-19. The wider study: The samples span acute and convalescent COVID-19 from the United States, Italy and Spain. T cells, B-cell-depleted T cells, or PBMCs provided the cDNA or gDNA that served as material.

V lost 1 base and J lost 5, with 17 bases in between. The CDR3 runs 16 residues. The V gene's germline CDR1 is LGHDT and CDR2 YNNKEL (reference sequence). This clone was counted only a few times. Authors' methods: Estimation of nucleated cell counts was performed using reference gene primer amplification. Assay used: immunoSEQ multiplex PCR; TCRdb lists only in-frame clones, some missing. That table furnishes V, J and clone size, whereas the DNA furnished D and trimming. This table holds more than 200,000 clones, approximately 86% found once. The chain combines TRBV3-1 (or the pseudogene TRBV3-2) with TRBJ2-5; a weak D match, TRBD1 (5 bases). This sequence was found in a man between 25 and 39 years old with active or convalescent COVID-19. The sequenced material came from peripheral blood. The CDR3 DNA sequence: TGTGCCAGCAGCCAAGGGGGAAGGGGATTCGGTGAGACCCAGTACTTC. It is translated as CASSQGGRGFGETQYF.